The source of this TCR beta chain is a study of T cell responses to AZD1222 COVID-19 vaccine. A remark on this clone: Its matching antigen is unknown.

Whole-study findings and limits: Baseline antibody screening turned up just six or seven seropositive AZD1222 recipients. CD4 TCRs linked to vaccination spanned spike, dominating at 160-218 and 743-854. Only after the peak T cell response were repertoires sampled.

Trimming removed 6 bases from V and 4 bases from J, with 27 bases in between. Germline-derived CDR1 and CDR2 are LNHDA and SQIVND (reference sequence). CDR3 size: 19 residues. TCRdb keeps only in-frame clones here, not all; method: immunoSEQ multiplex PCR. The sample has 45,000 to 70,000 clones; roughly 90% are singletons. Pooling covered second doses at about 4 or about 12 weeks. The sequence derives from an adult who received the AZD1222 COVID-19 vaccine. Source: peripheral blood, taken 28 days after the second AZD1222 dose. The chain recombines TRBV19 with TRBJ2-2; the D gene is possibly TRBD2 (8 bases). In DNA, the CDR3 is TGTGCCAGTAGGACTCTTAGAGGGACAGCGGGAGTGGCCACCGGGGAGCTGTTTTTT. Its protein product is CASRTLRGTAGVATGELFF. Based on the CDR3 plus reference TRBV19 and TRBJ2-2, the full variable domain is DGGITQSPKYLFRKEGQNVTLSCEQNLNHDAMYWYRQDPGQGLRLIYYSQIVNDFQKGDIAEGYSVSREKKESFPLTVTSAQKNPTAFYLCASRTLRGTAGVATGELFFGEGSRLTVL.